This T cell receptor (beta chain) was observed in a study of cytomegalovirus exposure and HLA in healthy donors (dated by TCRdb to the late 2010s). Study-wide context: An earlier analysis of 587 of the donors reported under 300 Gb of sequence data and 117 million unique TCR beta sequences obtained from some 170 million T cells. Of the approximately 400 genotyped donors, over 70% fell in the genetic ancestry cluster associated with self-reported Caucasian donors. HLA typing covered class I and class II loci at four-digit resolution. Besides the first cohort of approximately 710 subjects, a separate validation cohort made up of 90 to 150 different subjects was used. Four or five DR-DQ haplotypes were handled as single units for association and clustering because linkage in the cohort was strong. An early release covering around 630 HLA-typed donors comprised about 290 gigabases of sequencing data and around 85 million unique TCR sequences. The study profiled the T cell repertoires of around 700 subjects by immunosequencing and related them to cytomegalovirus serostatus. All discovery cohort repertoires had been generated using a single sequencing platform. Donor age, sex, ethnicity and CMV serostatus were compiled alongside the repertoire data. The study aimed to test whether signatures of past pathogen exposure could be identified by cataloging public T cell receptors. To predict cytomegalovirus infection status, the study combined high-throughput TCR immunosequencing, statistical association of individual TCRs with disease status, and machine learning. In the later analysis, no new phenotypic data were used to find candidate immune exposures; instead, reliance was placed on TCR beta sequences and their occurrence across donors. A later genetic analysis took genome-wide SNP genotypes for 398 of the 666 donors and used that subset as a discovery cohort. An earlier analysis of about 620 of the donors applied high-throughput TCR beta sequencing to assess whether each TCR beta V gene segment acted as functional or pseudogenic. Across 398 genotyped donors of the cohort, an average of approximately 220,000 unique TCR beta nucleotide sequences per donor were sequenced, and roughly a sixth of those sequences were non-productive. A later analysis re-analyzed previously published TCR beta repertoires from 500 to 700 donors and added high-resolution HLA genotyping to study TCR occurrence patterns. The number of typed donors differed by locus: about 620-640 for A, B, C, DRB1 and DQB1; approximately 540 for DQA1; approximately 600 for DPA1; and around 470 for DPB1.

Turning to this clone: The target of this receptor is not known. Base qualities were left out, and no much larger clone turns up one base away.

The cohort was made up of 500 to 800 healthy bone marrow donors. Cohort members were all nominally healthy when sampled, although unrecorded immune exposures were likely present. The donor tested CMV seronegative and was one of the 352 seronegative cohort members. Every donor gave a peripheral blood sample, and the peripheral blood mononuclear cells from that sample were used for TCR beta sequencing. The Qiagen DNeasy Blood Extraction Kit was used to extract genomic DNA from the blood cell samples. Clipping removes 0 bases from V and 7 bases from J, with 8 as the unmatched junction base count. The CDR3 covers 16 residues, taking in both the cysteine and the phenylalanine. Only the CDR3 DNA is retained, 48 bases long and in frame from the first base. Sequences SGDLS (CDR1) and YYNGEE (CDR2) are obtained from the germline V gene. General conclusions and limits of the study: For the cohort, immune exposure information was limited to CMV serostatus. Several of the top co-occurrence clusters appeared to be linked to parvovirus B19, influenza, CMV and Epstein-Barr virus, according to a later analysis. A further reported finding was that TCR beta sequences accurately predicted the HLA-A and HLA-B alleles for most subjects in the first cohort. Three of the identified cytomegalovirus-associated TCR beta chains were confirmed in vitro to be specific for cytomegalovirus antigens. A cluster of highly shared sequence variants was judged likely to be a technical artifact of the sequencing pipeline. According to a later analysis, most CMV-associated TCR beta chains appeared to be HLA-restricted, and the HLA associations seemed to be driven largely by CMV exposure. Because HLA typing was unavailable for some donors at each locus, only the typed subset was used in association tests. When HLA alleles, especially DR and DQ, strongly co-occurred, attributing TCR associations to individual alleles was difficult. V-gene and J-gene trimming of TCR beta chains was associated with a missense DCLRE1C variant in a later genetic analysis, and the association was replicated in an independent cohort. The 87-base-pair reads could not distinguish some IMGT-functional V segments, including TRBV6-2 and TRBV6-3, so those segments were excluded. Because counts were too low, about 17 rarely observed V segments, including chromosome 9 orphons, were excluded from the earlier analysis of several hundred of the donors. According to a later analysis, TCR association rates differed among HLA loci, with DRB1 alleles showing the most associated TCRs and HLA-C alleles showing the fewest. Roughly uniform sequencing depth across donors was assumed in presence/absence analyses, although this assumption may not hold. The classifier was reported to diagnose cytomegalovirus status with high specificity and sensitivity in both the original cohort and the validation cohort. In an earlier analysis of more than 450 of the donors, most TCR beta V segments were observed in productive rearrangements about 87% or about 30% of the time, broadly matching IMGT annotations. It was suggested by the authors that the approach could potentially be generalized to other disease states and immunological phenotypes. The cohort was sequenced for TCR beta chains only, and without alpha or paired-chain data the features that could be detected were limited. Correlated functional status among segregating V segments might be attributable to linkage disequilibrium, but an unknown experimental factor could not be ruled out. At a false discovery rate of 0.05, a later analysis linked around 17,000 TCR beta sequences to specific HLA alleles. Most TCR sequences were observed very rarely across donors, whereas some public TCRs were present in many individuals. A total of roughly 160 TCR beta chains were listed by the study as associated with cytomegalovirus. A later genetic analysis reported fewer N-insertions in productive TCRs among donors in an Asian-associated ancestry cluster than the roughly 670-donor mean. In a later analysis, HLA-associated TCR beta chains showed more clonal expansion and lower generation probabilities than non-associated chains that were equally common.

Libraries were prepared through the immunoSEQ multiplex PCR assay. For the multiplex PCR, a mixture combining 60 forward primers for TCR Vbeta segments and 13 reverse primers for TCR Jbeta segments was used. The CDR3 region of rearranged TCR beta genes was amplified from genomic DNA by a multiplex PCR assay. Amplified TCR beta libraries were sequenced as 87-base-pair reads on the Illumina HiSeq System. The source study handled its data this way. In a later analysis, 80 million or so unique TCR beta chains were counted across the roughly 670 repertoires, and roughly 9.9 million of these chains were shared by at least two donors. Raw reads were error-corrected and collapsed into unique sequences by a nearest-neighbor algorithm in which closely related sequences were merged to remove PCR and sequencing errors. CDR3 sequences were aligned to IMGT reference sequences to assign V, D and J gene segments. Each retained sequence needed at least a six-nucleotide match to both a V gene segment and a J gene segment. Rearrangements were called productive when the CDR3 lacked stop codons and stayed in frame with V and J; all others were non-productive. Following IMGT convention, CDR3 was defined as the stretch from the second conserved V-encoded cysteine to the conserved J-encoded phenylalanine. The earlier analysis of about 640 of the donors excluded any sequence lacking an unambiguous match to a single V gene segment. In an earlier analysis of a few hundred of the donors, V segments were called functional above 56.7% productive rearrangements and were called segregating when the between-donor standard deviation exceeded 5%. To diagnose cytomegalovirus status from the catalog of TCR beta chain sequences, a statistical classification framework was built. A later analysis assigned V and J genes by comparing TCR nucleotide sequences with IMGT/GENE-DB human TR gene sequences. Using the TCRdist pipeline, a later analysis assigned CDR3 sequences along with most-parsimonious VDJ recombination scenarios. In a later analysis, every TCR beta chain was defined by the combination of its CDR3 amino acid sequence and its V-gene family, and reads without a unique V-gene family were dropped. To address suspected cross-contamination and a sequencing artifact, a later analysis removed over 500 highly shared, low-generation-probability nucleotide sequences. In a later analysis, a clonal expansion index for each public chain was calculated from normalized within-repertoire ranks of inferred template counts. In a later analysis, generation probabilities were computed with a VDJ recombination model fitted to out-of-frame rearrangements, and the resulting probabilities were checked against IGoR. In a later analysis, hypergeometric tests were used to score TCR-TCR, TCR-HLA and TCR-CMV co-occurrence, with a repertoire-size bias correction applied to TCR pairs. False discovery rates were estimated in a later analysis by permuting HLA or CMV assignments 20 times. In a later analysis, co-occurring TCRs were grouped using DBSCAN, with TCRdist sequence similarity added in when clustering inside HLA-allele-positive subsets. For co-occurrence clustering, repertoires with fewer than 30,000 or more than 120,000 public chains were excluded, along with five or six repertoires with anomalous nucleotide sharing. The table comes from immuneACCESS by way of TCRdb, which keeps in-frame sequences with V and J called. Part of the clones is missing from these tables; in studies checked, under half for an unresolved V gene and the rest for unknown reasons. V, J and clone size derive from that table, while D and trimming were established from the DNA sequence. The sample table records about 220,000 clones; 60% to 80% of these occur just once. Of the sample, 1.5% to 2% falls within the top ten clones.

This TCR was sampled from a male donor in good health and CMV-seronegative. The chain couples TRBV9 to TRBJ1-4, with 8 bases in between that match TRBD1. What was sequenced was PBMCs. The DNA sequence is TGTGCCAGCAGCGTAGATGAAGGACAGGGAGTTGAAAAACTGTTTTTT. It specifies CASSVDEGQGVEKLFF.